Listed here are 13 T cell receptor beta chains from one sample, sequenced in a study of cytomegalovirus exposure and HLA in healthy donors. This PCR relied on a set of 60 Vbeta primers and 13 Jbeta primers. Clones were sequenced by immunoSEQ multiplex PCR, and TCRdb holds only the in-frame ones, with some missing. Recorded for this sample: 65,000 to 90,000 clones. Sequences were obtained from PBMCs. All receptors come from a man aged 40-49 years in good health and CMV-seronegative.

DNA for the CDR3: TGTGCCAGCTCACGGGGGACAGCGAACTATGGCTACACCTTC. Translating it yields CASSRGTANYGYTF. The chain combines TRBV18 with TRBJ1-2; 7 positions agree with TRBD1. V was pared by 4 bases and J by 2 bases, with 4 bases of the junction left unmatched. Germline-derived CDR1 and CDR2 are KGHSH and LQKENI. The CDR3 is 14 amino acids.

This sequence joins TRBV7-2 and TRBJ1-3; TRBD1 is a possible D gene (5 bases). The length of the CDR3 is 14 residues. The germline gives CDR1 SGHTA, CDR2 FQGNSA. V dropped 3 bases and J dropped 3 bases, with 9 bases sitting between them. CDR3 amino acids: CASSFQGFGNTIYF. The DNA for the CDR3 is TGTGCCAGCAGCTTTCAGGGTTTTGGAAACACCATATATTTT.

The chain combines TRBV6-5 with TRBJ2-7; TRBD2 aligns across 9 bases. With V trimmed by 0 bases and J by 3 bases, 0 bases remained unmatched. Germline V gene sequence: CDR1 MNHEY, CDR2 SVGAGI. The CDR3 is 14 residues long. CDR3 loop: CASSYSSGSYEQYF. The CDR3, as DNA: TGTGCCAGCAGTTACTCTAGCGGGAGCTACGAGCAGTACTTC.

The CDR3 DNA reads as TGTGCCAGTAGTATGAACAGGGGGCCTGCTTACTACGAGCAGTACTTC. Translation: CASSMNRGPAYYEQYF. This chain uses TRBV19 with TRBJ2-7, with 9 bases identical to TRBD1. Unmatched junction bases numbered 9, after V lost 3 bases and J lost 3 bases. In germline, CDR1 is LNHDA, CDR2 SQIVND (reference sequence). The CDR3 is made up of 16 amino acids.

CDR3 sequence (DNA): TGTGCCAGCAGTTCCGACAGGGCTGGAAACACCATATATTTT. It yields the protein CASSSDRAGNTIYF. The chain has TRBV2 and TRBJ1-3; TRBD1 aligns across 7 bases. The length of the CDR3 is 14 residues. Germline V lookup: CDR1 SNHLY, CDR2 FYNNEI. Losses at the gene ends were 5 bases for V and 2 bases for J; bases not matched to a gene: 3.

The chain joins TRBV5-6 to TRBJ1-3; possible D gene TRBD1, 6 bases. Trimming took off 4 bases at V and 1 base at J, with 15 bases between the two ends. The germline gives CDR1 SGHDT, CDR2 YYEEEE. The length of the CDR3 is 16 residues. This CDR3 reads CASSPGTIPSGNTIYF. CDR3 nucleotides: TGTGCCAGCAGCCCCGGGACAATTCCTTCTGGAAACACCATATATTTT. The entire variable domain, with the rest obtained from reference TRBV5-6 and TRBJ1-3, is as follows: DAGVTQSPTHLIKTRGQQVTLRCSPKSGHDTVSWYQQALGQGPQFIFQYYEEEERQRGNFPDRFSGHQFPNYSSELNVNALLLGDSALYLCASSPGTIPSGNTIYFGEGSWLTVV.

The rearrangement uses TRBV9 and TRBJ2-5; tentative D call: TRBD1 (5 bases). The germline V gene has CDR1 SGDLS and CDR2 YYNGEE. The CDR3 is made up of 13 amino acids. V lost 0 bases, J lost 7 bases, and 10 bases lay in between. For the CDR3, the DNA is TGTGCCAGCAGCGTAGGGCAGGGTGGGACCCAGTACTTC. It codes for CASSVGQGGTQYF.

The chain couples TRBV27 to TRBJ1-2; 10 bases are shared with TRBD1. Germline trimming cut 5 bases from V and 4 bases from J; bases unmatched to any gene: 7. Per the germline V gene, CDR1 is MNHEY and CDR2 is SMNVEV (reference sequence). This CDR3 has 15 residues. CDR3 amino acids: CASSLGGQGTYGYTF. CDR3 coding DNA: TGTGCCAGCAGTCTGGGGGGACAGGGGACCTATGGCTACACCTTC.

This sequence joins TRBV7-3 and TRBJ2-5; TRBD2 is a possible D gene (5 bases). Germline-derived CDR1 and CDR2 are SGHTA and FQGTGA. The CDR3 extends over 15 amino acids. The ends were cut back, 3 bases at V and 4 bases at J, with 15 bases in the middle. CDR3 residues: CASSFAGDPAETQYF. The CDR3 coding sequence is TGTGCCAGCAGCTTTGCGGGCGACCCTGCAGAGACCCAGTACTTC.

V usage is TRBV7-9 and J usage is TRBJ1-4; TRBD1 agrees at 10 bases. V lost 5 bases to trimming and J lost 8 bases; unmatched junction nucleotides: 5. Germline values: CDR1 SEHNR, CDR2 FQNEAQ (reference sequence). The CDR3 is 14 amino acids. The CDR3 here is CASSVGQGKEKLFF. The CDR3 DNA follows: TGTGCCAGCAGCGTGGGACAGGGGAAGGAAAAACTGTTTTTT.

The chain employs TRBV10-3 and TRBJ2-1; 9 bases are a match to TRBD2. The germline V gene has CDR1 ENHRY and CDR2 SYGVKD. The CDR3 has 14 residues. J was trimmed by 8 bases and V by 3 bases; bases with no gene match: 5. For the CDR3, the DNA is TGTGCCATCAGTGAAGGCGGGGGGGCCCATGAGCAGTTCTTC. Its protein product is CAISEGGGAHEQFF.

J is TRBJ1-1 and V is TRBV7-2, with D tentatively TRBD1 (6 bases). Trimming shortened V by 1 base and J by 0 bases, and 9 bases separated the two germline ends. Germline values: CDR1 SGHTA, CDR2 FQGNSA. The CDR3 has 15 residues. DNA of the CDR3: TGTGCCAGCAGCTTAGGACAGGTTCTGAACACTGAAGCTTTCTTT. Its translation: CASSLGQVLNTEAFF.

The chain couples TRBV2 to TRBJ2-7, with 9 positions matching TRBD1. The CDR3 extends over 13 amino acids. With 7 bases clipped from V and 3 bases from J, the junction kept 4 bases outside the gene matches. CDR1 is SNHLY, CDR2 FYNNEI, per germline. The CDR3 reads CASTGQGSYEQYF. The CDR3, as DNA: TGTGCCAGCACGGGACAGGGAAGCTACGAGCAGTACTTC.